This passage covers 20 T cell receptor beta chains from one sample sequenced in a study of regulatory T cells in long-lasting Graves disease. Time point in this sample: newly diagnosed GD, antithyroid drugs for less than 3 months. PBMCs were the source of the RNA used for TCR sequencing. Investigators prepared the TCR beta libraries by applying iRepertoire HTBI primers and Arm-PCR of CDR3 regions. Each CDR3 protein gets one entry after TCRdb re-called the multiplex PCR reads with MiXCR. The sample contains about 540,000 distinct CDR3 sequences, approximately 12% of which appear only once. These data are also associated with another study on T cells in Graves' hyperthyroidism and ophthalmopathy.

This sample comprised peripheral blood mononuclear cells (PBMCs), obtained at new diagnosis, from a patient treated with antithyroid drugs. Receptors were obtained from a man aged 25 to 45 with Graves disease.

The table lists this clonotype with a few counts. V usage is TRBV20-1 and J usage is TRBJ1-5; TRBD1 might be the D (5 bases). Germline CDR1 reads DFQATT; CDR2 reads SNEGSKA (reference sequence). The CDR3 has 14 amino acids. V lost 2 bases to trimming and J lost 2 bases, with 10 bases between them. The CDR3 spells CSARPGGGNQPQHF. DNA for the CDR3: TGCAGTGCTAGACCCGGGGGTGGCAATCAGCCCCAGCATTTT.

This clonotype was detected ten times or more. Because it lacks the conserved phenylalanine or tryptophan at the end, this CDR3 is likely a read error. The chain uses TRBV12-5 and TRBJ2-7, with 7 bases lining up with TRBD1. The CDR3 is 15 residues long. V shed 5 bases, J shed 7 bases, and the junction held 14 bases outside the gene matches. The V gene's germline CDR1 is LGHNT and CDR2 FRNRAP. CDR3 residues: CASGPWTGYALEQYL. CDR3 DNA sequence: TGTGCTAGTGGTCCTTGGACAGGATACGCCCTTGAGCAGTACCTC.

This clonotype was seen many times. The CDR3 protein is CASSREWQSPLHF. As DNA, the CDR3 is TGTGCCAGCAGCAGGGAGTGGCAATCACCCCTCCACTTT. J is TRBJ1-6 and V is TRBV27; D possibly corresponds to TRBD1 (5 bases). Per the germline V gene, CDR1 is MNHEY and CDR2 is SMNVEV (reference sequence). V was cut by 6 bases and J by 10 bases, with 13 bases left in between. CDR3 length equals 13 residues.

There are many counts of this clonotype. V gene TRBV29-1 combines with J gene TRBJ2-3; 10 bases align to TRBD2. With 4 bases clipped from V and 1 base from J, the junction kept 5 bases outside the gene matches. Germline values: CDR1 SQVTM, CDR2 ANQGSEA. The CDR3 is 15 amino acids. The DNA of the CDR3 is TGCAGCGTTGGCAGACTAGCGGGCCGCACAGATACGCAGTATTTT. Protein sequence: CSVGRLAGRTDTQYF.

In regard to this clonotype: A far bigger clonotype differs at one base, so this is likely a read error. The CDR3 ends on some other residue instead of the conserved phenylalanine or tryptophan, so this is likely a read error. The chain joins TRBV6-2 or TRBV6-3 to TRBJ1-2; no firm D call. Looked up from germline, CDR1 is MNHEY and CDR2 is SVGEGT. V was trimmed by 6 bases and J by 4 bases, leaving 18 bases between them. This CDR3 is built from 15 residues. CDR3 DNA sequence: TGTGCCAGCAGCCCCGTATTAGATCGAGGCTATGGCTACACCTCC. Translated, it gives CASSPVLDRGYGYTS.

This sequence joins TRBV28 and TRBJ2-5; D possibly uses TRBD1 or TRBD2 (5 bases each). CDR3 length: 14 amino acids. Germline-derived CDR1 and CDR2 are MDHEN and SYDVKM. The V end was cut by 4 bases, the J end by 8 bases, with 17 bases between. DNA for the CDR3: TGTGCCAGCAGTTCGCAAAGTGGGGACCTAACCCAGTACTTC. Protein: CASSSQSGDLTQYF. The full variable domain, with the rest looked up from reference TRBV28 and TRBJ2-5, is DVKVTQSSRYLVKRTGEKVFLECVQDMDHENMFWYRQDPGLGLRLIYFSYDVKMKEKGDIPEGYSVSREKKERFSLILESASTNQTSMYLCASSSQSGDLTQYFGPGTRLLVL.

A note on this clonotype: One end of the junction does not line up with germline, which may come from a read error. The CDR3 DNA follows: TGTGCCAGCAGTTTATATGGTAAAGGTACCAAAAACATTCGGTACTTC. Residues: CASSLYGKGTKNIRYF. The rearrangement joins TRBV28 to TRBJ2-4, with D unclear. The germline V gene encodes CDR1 MDHEN and CDR2 SYDVKM. The CDR3 is made up of 16 amino acids.

Only a few counts were recorded for this clonotype. The chain joins TRBV19 to TRBJ2-3; 7 bases line up with TRBD1. Germline CDR1 LNHDA, CDR2 SQIVND (reference sequence). This CDR3 region has 17 residues. The DNA of the CDR3 is TGTGCGCAGCCGTACCACGGTCGGGACAGAAGCCGAGATACGCAGTATTTT. This codes for CAQPYHGRDRSRDTQYF.

This clonotype was recorded at least ten times. The V gene is TRBV3-1, the J gene TRBJ2-1; 9 bases match TRBD2. Germline-derived CDR1 and CDR2 are LGHDT and YNNKEL (reference sequence). The CDR3 has 17 residues. J gave up 4 bases and V 4 bases, and 11 bases lay outside the gene matches. The CDR3 region is CASSLNSGTSLYNEQFF. The DNA for the CDR3 is TGTGCCAGCAGCCTTAATTCCGGGACTAGCCTGTACAATGAGCAGTTCTTC.

This clonotype has at least ten counts. This rearrangement joins TRBV5-1 to TRBJ2-3; 10 positions match TRBD2. This CDR3 has 15 residues. With V trimmed by 3 bases and J by 4 bases, 5 bases remained unmatched. CDR1 and CDR2 from the germline V gene are SGHRS and YFSETQ. For the CDR3, the DNA is TGCGCCAGCAGCTCGGGACTAGCGACCGCAGATACGCAGTATTTT. This gives the protein CASSSGLATADTQYF.

This chain uses TRBV3-1 with TRBJ2-7; D possibly matches TRBD1 or TRBD2 (5 bases each). There are 14 residues in the CDR3. V shed 1 base and J shed 7 bases, with 14 bases lying between them. The germline gives CDR1 LGHDT, CDR2 YNNKEL (reference sequence). CDR3 nucleotides: TGTGCCAGCAGCCAAGTGGGACCCTACGAGGAGCAGTACTTC. Its protein is CASSQVGPYEEQYF.

The rearrangement joins TRBV6-1 to TRBJ2-7, with 10 bases matching TRBD2. Germline loops: CDR1 MNHNS, CDR2 SASEGT. Trimming at V came to 3 bases and at J to 7 bases, leaving 21 bases not matched to a gene. There are 19 residues in the CDR3. The CDR3 region is CASSDNGGPSSGRAGEQYF. The CDR3 DNA reads TGTGCCAGCAGTGATAACGGCGGACCTTCAAGCGGGAGGGCGGGGGAGCAGTACTTC.

This clonotype has just a few counts. This chain uses TRBV19 with TRBJ2-1; D possibly matches TRBD1 or TRBD2 (6 bases each). V gave up 8 bases and J gave up 2 bases, with 13 bases separating them. The length of the CDR3 is 14 residues. CDR1 and CDR2 from the germline V gene are LNHDA and SQIVND (reference sequence). The CDR3, as DNA: TGTGCCAGTGATGGGGGGCAGACCTACAATGAGCAGTTCTTC. It codes for CASDGGQTYNEQFF.

Ten or more counts support this clonotype. The chain combines TRBV27 with TRBJ2-5, with D possibly matching TRBD1 (6 bases). CDR1 MNHEY and CDR2 SMNVEV come from the germline V gene (reference sequence). This CDR3 is 13 amino acids long. With 6 bases removed from V and 2 bases from J, the gap between germline ends came to 10 bases. The chain's CDR3 is CASSLRGQETQYF. The CDR3 DNA sequence: TGTGCCAGCAGCTTGAGGGGGCAAGAGACCCAGTACTTC.

To note about this clonotype: It may be a read error: a sequence one base away is much more abundant. The chain joins TRBV6-1 to TRBJ2-2, with TRBD1 matching over 8 bases. After removal of 5 bases from V and 4 bases from J, the junction contained 6 bases not matched to a gene. Germline CDR1 MNHNS, CDR2 SASEGT. The CDR3 runs to 15 residues. The CDR3 nucleotides read TGTGCCAGCAGTCAACCGGGACAGGTCACCGGGGAGCTGTTTTTT. Its translation: CASSQPGQVTGELFF.

The sample holds many counts of this clonotype. The V and J genes are TRBV20-1 and TRBJ1-4, with D possibly being TRBD1 (5 bases). The germline gives CDR1 DFQATT, CDR2 SNEGSKA (reference sequence). The CDR3 loop spans 15 amino acids. Trimming shortened V by 4 bases and J by 0 bases, and 12 bases separated the two germline ends. The CDR3 DNA reads TGCAGTGCTAACAGGTTGGGTTCAACTAATGAAAAACTGTTTTTT. This encodes CSANRLGSTNEKLFF.

The V call is TRBV20-1, the J call TRBJ2-5; D perhaps matches TRBD2 (5 bases). Germline V gene data show CDR1 as DFQATT and CDR2 as SNEGSKA (reference sequence). This CDR3 has 14 residues. The V and J ends lost 1 base and 5 bases respectively, with 14 bases between them. This chain's CDR3 is CSARAPATGETQYF. The CDR3 DNA reads TGCAGTGCTAGAGCCCCTGCGACGGGGGAGACCCAGTACTTC.

Ten or more counts support this clonotype. This sequence joins TRBV5-1 and TRBJ2-1; D is unclear. Trimming left V 4 bases short and J 4 bases short, with 6 bases between. This CDR3 has 12 amino acids. CDR1 SGHRS and CDR2 YFSETQ come from the germline V gene. CDR3 in DNA: TGCGCCAGCAGCGCTGGGTACAATGAGCAGTTCTTC. Protein: CASSAGYNEQFF.

This clonotype was detected many times. The V call is TRBV6-1, the J call TRBJ2-1, with D unresolved. This CDR3 is 12 amino acids long. The germline V gene encodes CDR1 MNHNS and CDR2 SASEGT. V shed 6 bases and J shed 5 bases, with 8 bases lying between them. CDR3 DNA sequence: TGTGCCAGCAGACCAGTCCACAATGAGCAGTTCTTC. This sequence encodes CASRPVHNEQFF.

This clonotype has at least ten counts. This chain's CDR3 is CASADRDRGSDTQYF. DNA of the CDR3: TGTGCCAGCGCCGACCGGGACAGGGGAAGTGATACGCAGTATTTT. The J gene is TRBJ2-3, the V gene TRBV12-3 or TRBV12-4; 10 bases fit TRBD1. V lost 8 bases, J lost 6 bases, and 11 bases stayed unmatched. This CDR3 has 15 residues.